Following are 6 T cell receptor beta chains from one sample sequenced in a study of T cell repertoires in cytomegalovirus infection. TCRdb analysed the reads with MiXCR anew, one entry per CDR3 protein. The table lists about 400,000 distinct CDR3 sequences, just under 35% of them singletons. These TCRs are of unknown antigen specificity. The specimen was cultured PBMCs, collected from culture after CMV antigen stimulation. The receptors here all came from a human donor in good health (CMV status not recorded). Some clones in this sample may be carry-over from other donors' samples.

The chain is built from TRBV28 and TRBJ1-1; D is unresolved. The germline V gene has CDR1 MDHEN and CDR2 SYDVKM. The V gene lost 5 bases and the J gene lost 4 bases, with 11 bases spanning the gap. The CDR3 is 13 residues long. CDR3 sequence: CASSAPSGTEAFF. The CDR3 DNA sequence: TGTGCCAGCAGTGCCCCCTCAGGCACTGAAGCTTTCTTT.

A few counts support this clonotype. This chain's CDR3 is CATSRDLAGNPPGANVLTF. The CDR3 DNA sequence: TGTGCCACCAGCAGAGATCTAGCAGGGAACCCCCCTGGGGCCAACGTCCTGACTTTC. The chain combines TRBV15 with TRBJ2-6; D is possibly TRBD1 or TRBD2 (5 bases each). V lost 0 bases to trimming and J lost 2 bases, with 17 bases between them. The CDR3 spans 19 residues. CDR1 and CDR2 from the germline V gene are LNHNV and YYDKDF (reference sequence).

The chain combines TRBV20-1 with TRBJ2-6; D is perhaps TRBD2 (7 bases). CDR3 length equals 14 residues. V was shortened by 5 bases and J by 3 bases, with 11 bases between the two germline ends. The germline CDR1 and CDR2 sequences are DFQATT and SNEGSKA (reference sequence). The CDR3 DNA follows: TGCAGTGCTCGGCGGGGGCTTGGGGCCAACGTCCTGACTTTC. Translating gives CSARRGLGANVLTF.

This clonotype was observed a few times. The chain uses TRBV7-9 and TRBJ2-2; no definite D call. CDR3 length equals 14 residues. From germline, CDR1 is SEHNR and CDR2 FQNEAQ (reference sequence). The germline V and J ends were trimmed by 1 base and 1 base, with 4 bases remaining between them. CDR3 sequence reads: CASSLDGNTGELFF. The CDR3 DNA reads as TGTGCCAGCAGCTTAGACGGGAACACCGGGGAGCTGTTTTTT.

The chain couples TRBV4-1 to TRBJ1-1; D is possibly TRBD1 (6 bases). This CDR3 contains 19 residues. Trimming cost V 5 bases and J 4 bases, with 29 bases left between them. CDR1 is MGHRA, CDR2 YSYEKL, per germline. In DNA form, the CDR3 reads TGCGCCAGCAGCATAAGAGGGCGGGGGCAGGGGAGTTCCGTCACTGAAGCTTTCTTT. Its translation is CASSIRGRGQGSSVTEAFF.

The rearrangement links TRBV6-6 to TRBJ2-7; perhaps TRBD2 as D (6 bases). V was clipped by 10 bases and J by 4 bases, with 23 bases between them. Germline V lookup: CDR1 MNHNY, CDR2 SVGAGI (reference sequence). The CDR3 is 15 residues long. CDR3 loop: CATSYGGRDGYEQYV. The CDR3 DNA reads TGTGCCACCTCTTACGGAGGGCGGGATGGGTACGAGCAGTACGTC.